A selection of T cell receptor beta chains follows, all from one sample in a study of memory CD4+ T cells and cytomegalovirus serostatus. Using immunoSEQ multiplex PCR, the repertoire was profiled, and TCRdb retains in-frame clones only, with some absent. The sample contains 45,000 to 60,000 clones, about 80% of which appear only once. The sequenced sample was memory CD4+ T cells from blood. All receptors derive from an adult in good health and CMV-seropositive. Both conserved end residues are part of each CDR3. The D gene is left open where the match is weak. Size tells how often a clone was seen (once, few, many) or the class of an expanded clone, and some rows leave it out.

DNA: TGTGCCAGCAGTGAAGCTAATACCCGCACAGATACGCAGTATTTT
CDR3: CASSEANTRTDTQYF
D: .
V: TRBV6-1
size: .
J: TRBJ2-3

DNA: TGTGCCACACAGGGCCAGGGGTTTGGCGACGAGCAGTACTTC
CDR3: CATQGQGFGDEQYF
D: .
V: TRBV6-6
size: .
J: TRBJ2-7

DNA: TGTGCCTGGAGGGATCCCGGGACGACGGACTATGGCTACACCTTC
CDR3: CAWRDPGTTDYGYTF
D: .
V: TRBV30
size: .
J: TRBJ1-2

DNA: TGCGCCAGCAGACATGGGGCAGAAGAGACCCAGTACTTC
CDR3: CASRHGAEETQYF
D: .
V: TRBV5-1
size: .
J: TRBJ2-5

DNA: TGCGCCAGCAGCCACAGGGATGAAAAACTGTTTTTT
CDR3: CASSHRDEKLFF
D: .
V: TRBV4-1
size: .
J: TRBJ1-4

DNA: TGTGCCAGCAGTGCTACAGGGTGGTACGAGCAGTACTTC
CDR3: CASSATGWYEQYF
D: .
V: TRBV6-1
size: .
J: TRBJ2-7

DNA: TGTGCCACCCGGGGACATCTCTACGAGCAGTACTTC
CDR3: CATRGHLYEQYF
D: .
V: TRBV6-1
size: .
J: TRBJ2-7

DNA: TGTGCCAGCAGCCCGAGCGGGAGGGTGGCAGATACGCAGTATTTT
CDR3: CASSPSGRVADTQYF
D: TRBD2
V: TRBV11-2
size: once
J: TRBJ2-3

DNA: TGCAGCGTTGAAGGGGCCGGGAGGCAGTACTTC
CDR3: CSVEGAGRQYF
D: .
V: TRBV29-1
size: .
J: TRBJ2-7

DNA: TGTGCCAGCAGCCTTCAATCTGGTGGGACTCGGGGGCAGCCCCAGCATTTT
CDR3: CASSLQSGGTRGQPQHF
D: .
V: TRBV7-2
size: .
J: TRBJ1-5

DNA: TGTGCCAGCAGCCGGGGGCGCGAGTCCCCTGAAGCTTTCTTT
CDR3: CASSRGRESPEAFF
D: .
V: TRBV7-9
size: .
J: TRBJ1-1

DNA: TGTGCCAGCAGCTTAGCCGGGACTGAGAGCTACGAGCAGTACTTC
CDR3: CASSLAGTESYEQYF
D: .
V: TRBV7-2
size: once
J: TRBJ2-7

DNA: TGTGCCAGCAGCGCCGACAGGGGATGGAACACTGAAGCTTTCTTT
CDR3: CASSADRGWNTEAFF
D: TRBD1
V: TRBV13
size: .
J: TRBJ1-1

DNA: TGTGCCAGCAACCGACAAAGCGGGAGTTTCGGCAATGAGCAGTTCTTC
CDR3: CASNRQSGSFGNEQFF
D: TRBD2
V: TRBV7-9
size: .
J: TRBJ2-1

DNA: TGTGCCAGCAGCGCTGGTTCGGGGAAGGGTGAGACCCAGTACTTC
CDR3: CASSAGSGKGETQYF
D: .
V: TRBV11-3
size: .
J: TRBJ2-5

DNA: TGTGCCAGCAGGTTTGGCGGGGAGACCCAGTACTTC
CDR3: CASRFGGETQYF
D: .
V: TRBV6-6
size: .
J: TRBJ2-5

DNA: TGTGCCAGCAGCCCCCAGAGAGGGCCCGGCGAGCAGTACTTC
CDR3: CASSPQRGPGEQYF
D: .
V: TRBV13
size: .
J: TRBJ2-7

DNA: TGCGCCAGCAGCCGCCGGGACAGGGACTACGAGCAGTACTTC
CDR3: CASSRRDRDYEQYF
D: TRBD1
V: TRBV4-1
size: .
J: TRBJ2-7

DNA: TGTGCCAGCAGGAGACCGTCACCTTACAATGAGCAGTTCTTC
CDR3: CASRRPSPYNEQFF
D: .
V: TRBV2
size: .
J: TRBJ2-1

DNA: TGTGCCAGCAGCTTAGGTGGGGGGGCGAGGGAAAAACTGTTTTTT
CDR3: CASSLGGGAREKLFF
D: .
V: TRBV7-2
size: .
J: TRBJ1-4

DNA: TGCGCCAGCAGCCAAGATCCTCCGCAGGGTGAGGGGAATGAGCAGTTCTTC
CDR3: CASSQDPPQGEGNEQFF
D: .
V: TRBV4-3
size: .
J: TRBJ2-1

DNA: TGTGCCTTGGAGGGGCTAGCGGGGGTGGGTACGCAGTATTTT
CDR3: CALEGLAGVGTQYF
D: TRBD2
V: TRBV30
size: .
J: TRBJ2-3

DNA: TGTGCCAGCAGTGTCAGGTTCCTTAGACAGGGTAGCTCCTACGAGCAGTACTTC
CDR3: CASSVRFLRQGSSYEQYF
D: TRBD1
V: TRBV28
size: .
J: TRBJ2-7

DNA: TGTGCCAGCTCCCCACCGGGGAGCGTTCTCCAAGAGACCCAGTACTTC
CDR3: CASSPPGSVLQETQYF
D: .
V: TRBV18
size: .
J: TRBJ2-5

DNA: TGTGCCAGCAGTTTAGTAGTAGCGGGATCCTACAATGAGCAGTTCTTC
CDR3: CASSLVVAGSYNEQFF
D: TRBD2
V: TRBV28
size: .
J: TRBJ2-1

DNA: TGTGCCAGCCTCGGGGGGACAGGGGCTGATACGCAGTATTTT
CDR3: CASLGGTGADTQYF
D: TRBD1
V: TRBV11-1
size: .
J: TRBJ2-3

DNA: TGTGCCAGCAGTGCCAAGGGGGGCGGGAACACTGAAGCTTTCTTT
CDR3: CASSAKGGGNTEAFF
D: .
V: TRBV6-1
size: .
J: TRBJ1-1

DNA: TGCGCCAGCAGCTTGGCCGGGGACAATGGCTACACCTTC
CDR3: CASSLAGDNGYTF
D: .
V: TRBV5-1
size: .
J: TRBJ1-2

DNA: TGTGCCACCAGCAGAGACCGGGTGGGAGGCTACACCTTC
CDR3: CATSRDRVGGYTF
D: .
V: TRBV15
size: .
J: TRBJ1-2